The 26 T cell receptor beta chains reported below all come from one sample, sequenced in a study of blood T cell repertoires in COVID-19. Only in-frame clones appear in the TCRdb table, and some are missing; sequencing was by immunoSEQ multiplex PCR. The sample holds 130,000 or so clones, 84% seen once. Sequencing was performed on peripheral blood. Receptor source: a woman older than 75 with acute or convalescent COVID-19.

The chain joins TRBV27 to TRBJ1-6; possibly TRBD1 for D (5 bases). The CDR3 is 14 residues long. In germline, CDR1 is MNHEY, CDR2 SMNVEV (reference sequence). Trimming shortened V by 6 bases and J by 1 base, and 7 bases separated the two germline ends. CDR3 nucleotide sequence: TGTGCCAGCAGGGGGCTTTCCTATAATTCACCCCTCCACTTT. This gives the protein CASRGLSYNSPLHF.

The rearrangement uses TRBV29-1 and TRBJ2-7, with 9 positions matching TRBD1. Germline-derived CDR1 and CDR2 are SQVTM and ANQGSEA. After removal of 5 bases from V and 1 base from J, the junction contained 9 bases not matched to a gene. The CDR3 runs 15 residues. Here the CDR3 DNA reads TGCAGCGTTCAACGTCCCGGGACAGGGTCCTACGAGCAGTACTTC. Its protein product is CSVQRPGTGSYEQYF.

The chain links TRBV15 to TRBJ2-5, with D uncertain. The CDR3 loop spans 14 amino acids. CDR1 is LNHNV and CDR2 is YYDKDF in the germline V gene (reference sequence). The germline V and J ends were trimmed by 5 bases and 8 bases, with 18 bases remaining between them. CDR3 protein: CATSVRTTTRTQYF. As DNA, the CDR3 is TGTGCCACCAGCGTTAGAACAACTACCCGCACCCAGTACTTC.

CDR3: CSVEHPIGEKLFF. The CDR3 DNA is TGCAGCGTTGAACACCCGATCGGTGAAAAACTGTTTTTT. This chain connects TRBV29-1 to TRBJ1-4; no reliable D call. This CDR3 region has 13 residues. In germline, CDR1 is SQVTM, CDR2 ANQGSEA. Trimming pared 2 bases from V and 7 bases from J, leaving 11 bases between.

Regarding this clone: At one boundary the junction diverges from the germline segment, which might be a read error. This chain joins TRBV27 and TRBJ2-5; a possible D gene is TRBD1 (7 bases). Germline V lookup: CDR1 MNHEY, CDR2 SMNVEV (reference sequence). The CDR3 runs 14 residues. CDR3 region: CATSPGGFQETQYF. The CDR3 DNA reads TGTGCCACCAGTCCAGGGGGGTTTCAGGAGACCCAGTACTTC.

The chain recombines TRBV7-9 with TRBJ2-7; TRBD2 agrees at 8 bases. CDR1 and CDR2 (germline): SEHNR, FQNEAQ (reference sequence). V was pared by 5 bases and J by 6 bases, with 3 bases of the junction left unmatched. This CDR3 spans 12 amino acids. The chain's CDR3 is CASSATSGEQYF. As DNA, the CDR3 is TGTGCCAGCAGCGCTACTAGCGGCGAGCAGTACTTC.

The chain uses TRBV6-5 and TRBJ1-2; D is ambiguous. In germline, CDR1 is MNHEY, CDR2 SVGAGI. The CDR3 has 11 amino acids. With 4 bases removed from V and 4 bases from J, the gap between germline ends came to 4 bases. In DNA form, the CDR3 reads TGTGCCAGCAGTTCAGGCTATGGCTACACCTTC. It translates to CASSSGYGYTF.

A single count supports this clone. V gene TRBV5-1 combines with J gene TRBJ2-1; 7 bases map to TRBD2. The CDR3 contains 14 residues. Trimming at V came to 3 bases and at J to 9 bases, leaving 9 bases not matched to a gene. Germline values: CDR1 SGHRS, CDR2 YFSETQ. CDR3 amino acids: CASSWAGAYAEQFF. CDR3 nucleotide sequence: TGCGCCAGCAGCTGGGCGGGAGCTTACGCTGAGCAGTTCTTC.

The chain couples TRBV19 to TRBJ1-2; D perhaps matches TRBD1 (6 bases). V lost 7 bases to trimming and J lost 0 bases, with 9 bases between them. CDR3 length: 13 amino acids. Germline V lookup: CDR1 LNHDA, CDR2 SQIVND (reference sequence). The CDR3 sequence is CASTRTANYGYTF. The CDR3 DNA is TGTGCCAGTACGCGGACAGCTAACTATGGCTACACCTTC.

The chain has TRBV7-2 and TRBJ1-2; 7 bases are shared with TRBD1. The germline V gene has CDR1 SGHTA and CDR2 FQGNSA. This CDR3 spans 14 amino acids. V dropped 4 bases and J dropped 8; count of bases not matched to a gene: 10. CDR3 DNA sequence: TGTGCCAGCAGCTCCACGCTAGGGGGCGGCGGCTACACCTTC. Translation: CASSSTLGGGGYTF.

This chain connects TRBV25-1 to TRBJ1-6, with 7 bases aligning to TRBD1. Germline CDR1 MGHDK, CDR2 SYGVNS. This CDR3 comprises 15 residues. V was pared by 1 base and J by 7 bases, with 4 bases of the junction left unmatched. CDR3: CASSEFKGANSPLHF. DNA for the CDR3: TGTGCCAGCAGTGAATTCAAGGGGGCGAATTCACCCCTCCACTTT.

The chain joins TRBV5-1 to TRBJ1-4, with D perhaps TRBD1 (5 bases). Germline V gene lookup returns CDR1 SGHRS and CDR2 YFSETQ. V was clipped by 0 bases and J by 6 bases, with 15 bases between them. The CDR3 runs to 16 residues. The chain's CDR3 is CASSLGLKARDEKLFF. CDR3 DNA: TGCGCCAGCAGCTTGGGCCTTAAAGCCAGGGATGAAAAACTGTTTTTT.

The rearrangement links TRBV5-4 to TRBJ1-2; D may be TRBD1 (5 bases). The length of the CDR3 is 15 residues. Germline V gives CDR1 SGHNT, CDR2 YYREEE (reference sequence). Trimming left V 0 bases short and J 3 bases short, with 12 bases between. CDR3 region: CASSLVRGFDYGYTF. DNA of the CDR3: TGTGCCAGCAGCTTGGTTCGGGGGTTCGACTATGGCTACACCTTC.

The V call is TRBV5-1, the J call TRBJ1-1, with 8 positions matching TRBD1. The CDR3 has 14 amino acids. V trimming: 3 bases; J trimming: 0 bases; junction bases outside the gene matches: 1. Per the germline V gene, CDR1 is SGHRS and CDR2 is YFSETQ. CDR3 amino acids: CASSSGQVNTEAFF. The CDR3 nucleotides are TGCGCCAGCAGCTCGGGACAGGTGAACACTGAAGCTTTCTTT. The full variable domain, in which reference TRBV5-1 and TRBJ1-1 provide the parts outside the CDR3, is KAGVTQTPRYLIKTRGQQVTLSCSPISGHRSVSWYQQTPGQGLQFLFEYFSETQRNKGNFPGRFSGRQFSNSRSEMNVSTLELGDSALYLCASSSGQVNTEAFFGQGTRLTVV.

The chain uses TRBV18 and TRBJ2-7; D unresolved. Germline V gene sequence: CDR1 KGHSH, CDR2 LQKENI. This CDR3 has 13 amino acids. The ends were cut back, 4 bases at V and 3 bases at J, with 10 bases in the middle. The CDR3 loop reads CASSLDMNYEQYF. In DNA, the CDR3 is TGTGCCAGCTCACTCGACATGAACTACGAGCAGTACTTC.

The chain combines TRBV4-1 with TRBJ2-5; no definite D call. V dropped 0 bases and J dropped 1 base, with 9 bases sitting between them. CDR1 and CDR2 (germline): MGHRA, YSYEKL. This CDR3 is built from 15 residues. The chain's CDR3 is CASSQDGQVQETQYF. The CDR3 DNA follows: TGCGCCAGCAGCCAAGATGGGCAGGTCCAAGAGACCCAGTACTTC.

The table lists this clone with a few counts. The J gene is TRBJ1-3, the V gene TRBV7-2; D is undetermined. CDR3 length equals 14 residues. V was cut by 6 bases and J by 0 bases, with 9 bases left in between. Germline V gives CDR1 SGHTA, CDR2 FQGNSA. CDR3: CASRRAASGNTIYF. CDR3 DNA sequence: TGTGCCAGCAGGAGAGCGGCCTCTGGAAACACCATATATTTT. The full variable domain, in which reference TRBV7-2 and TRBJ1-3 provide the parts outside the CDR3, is GAGVSQSPSNKVTEKGKDVELRCDPISGHTALYWYRQSLGQGLEFLIYFQGNSAPDKSGLPSDRFSAERTGGSVSTLTIQRTQQEDSAVYLCASRRAASGNTIYFGEGSWLTVV.

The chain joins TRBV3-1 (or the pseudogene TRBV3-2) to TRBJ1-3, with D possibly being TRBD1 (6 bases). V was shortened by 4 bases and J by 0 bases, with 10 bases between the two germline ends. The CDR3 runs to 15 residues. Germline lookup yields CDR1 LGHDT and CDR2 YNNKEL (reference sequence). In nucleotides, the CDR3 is TGTGCCAGCAGCCCGACAGGTAGCTCTGGAAACACCATATATTTT. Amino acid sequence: CASSPTGSSGNTIYF.

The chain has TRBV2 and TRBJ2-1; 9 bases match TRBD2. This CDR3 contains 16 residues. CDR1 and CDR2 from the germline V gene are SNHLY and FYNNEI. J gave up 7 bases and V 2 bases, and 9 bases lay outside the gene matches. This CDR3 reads CASSESLAGVVNEQFF. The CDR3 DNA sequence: TGTGCCAGCAGTGAAAGCTTAGCGGGAGTCGTGAATGAGCAGTTCTTC.

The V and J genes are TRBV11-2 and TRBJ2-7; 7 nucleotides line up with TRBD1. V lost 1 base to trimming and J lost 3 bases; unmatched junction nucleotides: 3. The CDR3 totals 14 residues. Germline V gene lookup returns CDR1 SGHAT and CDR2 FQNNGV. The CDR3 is CASSLGGGVYEQYF. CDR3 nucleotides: TGTGCCAGCAGCTTAGGAGGGGGCGTCTACGAGCAGTACTTC.

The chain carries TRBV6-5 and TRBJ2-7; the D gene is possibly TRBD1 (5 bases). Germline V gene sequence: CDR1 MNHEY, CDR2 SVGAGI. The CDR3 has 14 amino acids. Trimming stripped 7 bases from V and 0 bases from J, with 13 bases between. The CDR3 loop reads CASTRTRNSYEQYF. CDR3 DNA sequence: TGTGCCAGCACCAGGACACGAAACTCCTACGAGCAGTACTTC.

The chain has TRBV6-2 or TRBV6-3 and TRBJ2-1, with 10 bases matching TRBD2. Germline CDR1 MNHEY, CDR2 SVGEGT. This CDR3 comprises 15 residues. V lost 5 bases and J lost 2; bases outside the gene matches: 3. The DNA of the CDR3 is TGTGCCAGCAGTAATAGCGGGGGGCCCTACAATGAGCAGTTCTTC. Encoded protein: CASSNSGGPYNEQFF.

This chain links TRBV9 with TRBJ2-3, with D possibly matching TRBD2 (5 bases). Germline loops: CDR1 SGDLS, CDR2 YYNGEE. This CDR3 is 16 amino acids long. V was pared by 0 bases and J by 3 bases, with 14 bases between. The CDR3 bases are TGTGCCAGCAGCGTAGCTGCAGGATCGGGGACAGATACGCAGTATTTT. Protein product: CASSVAAGSGTDTQYF.

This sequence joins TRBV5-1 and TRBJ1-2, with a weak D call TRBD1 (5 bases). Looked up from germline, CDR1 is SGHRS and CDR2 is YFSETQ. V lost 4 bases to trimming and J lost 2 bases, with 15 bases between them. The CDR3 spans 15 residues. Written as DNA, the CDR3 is TGCGCCAGCAGCCCCCGGAGTCAGGGAAACTATGGCTACACCTTC. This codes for CASSPRSQGNYGYTF.

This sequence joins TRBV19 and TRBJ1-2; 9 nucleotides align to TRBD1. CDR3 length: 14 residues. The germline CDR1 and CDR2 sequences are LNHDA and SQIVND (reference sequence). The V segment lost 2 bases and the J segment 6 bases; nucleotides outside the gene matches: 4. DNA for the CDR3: TGTGCCAGTAGTATAAGGACAGGGGCGCATGGCTACACCTTC. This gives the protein CASSIRTGAHGYTF.

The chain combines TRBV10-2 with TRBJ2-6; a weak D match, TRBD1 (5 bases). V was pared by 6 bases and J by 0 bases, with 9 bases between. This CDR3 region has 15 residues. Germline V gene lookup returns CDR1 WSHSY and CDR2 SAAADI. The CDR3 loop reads CASSTDSSGANVLTF. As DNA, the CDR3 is TGCGCCAGCAGCACCGACAGCTCTGGGGCCAACGTCCTGACTTTC.